A selection of T cell receptor beta chains follows, all from one sample in a study of T cell changes during pregnancy in multiple sclerosis. TCRdb keeps only in-frame clones here, not all; method: immunoSEQ multiplex PCR. The profile shows more than 80,000 clones, about 92% of them singletons. Sequencing was performed on peripheral blood, taken in the first trimester of pregnancy. The receptors originated from a female donor with multiple sclerosis, enrolled in a pregnancy study. CDR3s include the opening cysteine and the closing phenylalanine or tryptophan. Fields, in order: J gene, V gene, clone size, D gene, CDR3 DNA, CDR3 protein. A D gene is named only where the DNA matches it firmly. Expanded clones are given a class, and other clones once, few, many or no size at all.

j_gene: TRBJ1-1; v_gene: TRBV6-5; abundance: .; d_gene: TRBD1; CDR3nt: TGTGCCAGCAGCGTAACAGGGGGCGGGACGCCTGAAGCTTTCTTT; CDR3aa: CASSVTGGGTPEAFF
j_gene: TRBJ2-3; v_gene: TRBV18; abundance: .; d_gene: .; CDR3nt: TGTGCCAGCTCACCGCTAGGCACAGATACGCAGTATTTT; CDR3aa: CASSPLGTDTQYF
j_gene: TRBJ1-1; v_gene: TRBV29-1; abundance: .; d_gene: TRBD1; CDR3nt: TGCAGCGACAGGGCAGGGGGCAACACTGAAGCTTTCTTT; CDR3aa: CSDRAGGNTEAFF
j_gene: TRBJ1-4; v_gene: TRBV4-1; abundance: .; d_gene: TRBD1; CDR3nt: TGCGCCAGCAGCCAAGGGGACAGTATGAGTGAAAAACTGTTTTTT; CDR3aa: CASSQGDSMSEKLFF
j_gene: TRBJ1-4; v_gene: TRBV15; abundance: .; d_gene: .; CDR3nt: TGTGCCACCAGCAGAGATACAGGTTCTGAAAAACTGTTTTTT; CDR3aa: CATSRDTGSEKLFF
j_gene: TRBJ2-1; v_gene: TRBV5-1; abundance: once; d_gene: TRBD2; CDR3nt: TGCGCCAGCAGCTTGTTACCATTTTTCCTAGCGGGAGACAATGAGCAGTTCTTC; CDR3aa: CASSLLPFFLAGDNEQFF
j_gene: TRBJ2-1; v_gene: TRBV7-3; abundance: .; d_gene: TRBD2; CDR3nt: TGTGCCAGCAGCCCCGGGGGACTAGCGGGAGATCGTGAGCAGTTCTTC; CDR3aa: CASSPGGLAGDREQFF
j_gene: TRBJ1-5; v_gene: TRBV6-5; abundance: .; d_gene: TRBD1; CDR3nt: TGTGCCAGCAGTTCGACAGGGGGCTCTATTGAGGCCCAGCATTTT; CDR3aa: CASSSTGGSIEAQHF
j_gene: TRBJ1-1; v_gene: TRBV7-9; abundance: few; d_gene: .; CDR3nt: TGTGCCAGCAGCTCGACAGACATCCAGAACACTGAAGCTTTCTTT; CDR3aa: CASSSTDIQNTEAFF
j_gene: TRBJ2-3; v_gene: TRBV5-4; abundance: once; d_gene: TRBD2; CDR3nt: TGTGCCAGCAGGAGACTAGCGGGAACCCCAGATACGCAGTATTTT; CDR3aa: CASRRLAGTPDTQYF
j_gene: TRBJ2-2; v_gene: TRBV25-1; abundance: .; d_gene: TRBD1; CDR3nt: TGTGCCAGCAGTGAGACGGGGCAGGGGGTTCCCGGGGAGCTGTTTTTT; CDR3aa: CASSETGQGVPGELFF
j_gene: TRBJ1-2; v_gene: TRBV4-1; abundance: once; d_gene: .; CDR3nt: TGCGCCAGCAGCCAGGAGTACAGGGATGGCTACACCTTC; CDR3aa: CASSQEYRDGYTF
j_gene: TRBJ1-2; v_gene: TRBV27; abundance: .; d_gene: .; CDR3nt: TGTGCCAGCAGTTTAGACAGGAGTTTTGTCTATGGCTACACCTTC; CDR3aa: CASSLDRSFVYGYTF
j_gene: TRBJ2-1; v_gene: TRBV29-1; abundance: once; d_gene: TRBD2; CDR3nt: TGCAGCGTTGTATTAGCGGGAGTACGGGATGAGCAGTTCTTC; CDR3aa: CSVVLAGVRDEQFF
j_gene: TRBJ2-7; v_gene: TRBV12-5; abundance: .; d_gene: .; CDR3nt: TGTGCTAGTGGTTTGAGGGAGTACGAGCAGTACTTC; CDR3aa: CASGLREYEQYF
j_gene: TRBJ2-3; v_gene: TRBV9; abundance: .; d_gene: .; CDR3nt: TGTGCCAGCAGCGTTGCTAGGGGGGATACGCAGTATTTT; CDR3aa: CASSVARGDTQYF
j_gene: TRBJ2-7; v_gene: TRBV10-3; abundance: .; d_gene: TRBD2; CDR3nt: TGTGCCATCAGTGAGCACCGGACTAGCGGGAGCTACGAGCAGTACTTC; CDR3aa: CAISEHRTSGSYEQYF
j_gene: TRBJ2-7; v_gene: TRBV2; abundance: .; d_gene: TRBD2; CDR3nt: TGTGCCAGCAGTGAAGCGCTTCTGACTAGCGGCCAACTCCCGTACTTC; CDR3aa: CASSEALLTSGQLPYF
j_gene: TRBJ2-7; v_gene: TRBV21-1; abundance: .; d_gene: .; CDR3nt: TGTGCCAGCAGCAAATCTCTGGGGGGGCAGCACTACGAGCAGTACTTC; CDR3aa: CASSKSLGGQHYEQYF
j_gene: TRBJ2-3; v_gene: TRBV6-1; abundance: .; d_gene: .; CDR3nt: TGTGCCAGCAGTGAAGCGCGGCAGGGGGGAGTCACAGATACGCAGTATTTT; CDR3aa: CASSEARQGGVTDTQYF
j_gene: TRBJ1-3; v_gene: TRBV29-1; abundance: .; d_gene: .; CDR3nt: TGCAGCGTTGGAGGTAACTCTGGAAACACCATATATTTT; CDR3aa: CSVGGNSGNTIYF
j_gene: TRBJ1-5; v_gene: TRBV6-4; abundance: .; d_gene: .; CDR3nt: TGTGCCAGCAGTGAGGCACCGGGAACAGGCAATCAGCCCCAGCATTTT; CDR3aa: CASSEAPGTGNQPQHF
j_gene: TRBJ1-4; v_gene: TRBV18; abundance: .; d_gene: TRBD1; CDR3nt: TGTGCCAGCTCATCGACAGGGGGCCGGGGTAATGAAAAACTGTTTTTT; CDR3aa: CASSSTGGRGNEKLFF
j_gene: TRBJ2-1; v_gene: TRBV5-6; abundance: .; d_gene: .; CDR3nt: TGTGCCAGCAGCTTGTATAACAATGAGCAGTTCTTC; CDR3aa: CASSLYNNEQFF
j_gene: TRBJ2-7; v_gene: TRBV15; abundance: .; d_gene: .; CDR3nt: TGTGCCACCAGCAGACGTGGCAGGGGTAATTACGAGCAGTACTTC; CDR3aa: CATSRRGRGNYEQYF
j_gene: TRBJ1-5; v_gene: TRBV19; abundance: few; d_gene: .; CDR3nt: TGTGCCAGTAGTATGTTGGGGCTCGATGGCAATCAGCCCCAGCATTTT; CDR3aa: CASSMLGLDGNQPQHF
j_gene: TRBJ2-7; v_gene: TRBV4-3; abundance: .; d_gene: .; CDR3nt: TGCGCCAGCAGCCAAGATTATCGCGGGACCGACGAGCAGTACTTC; CDR3aa: CASSQDYRGTDEQYF
j_gene: TRBJ2-5; v_gene: TRBV21-1; abundance: .; d_gene: .; CDR3nt: TGTGCCAGCACCGAATTTAGGACTAGCGGGAATCGGGAGACCCAGTACTTC; CDR3aa: CASTEFRTSGNRETQYF
j_gene: TRBJ1-1; v_gene: TRBV5-8; abundance: .; d_gene: .; CDR3nt: TGTGCCAGCAGCGCCCGCCAGTCCGCGAACACTGAAGCTTTCTTT; CDR3aa: CASSARQSANTEAFF
j_gene: TRBJ1-5; v_gene: TRBV7-2; abundance: .; d_gene: .; CDR3nt: TGTGCCAGCAGCCCTAGAGGTTTTCAGCCCCAGCATTTT; CDR3aa: CASSPRGFQPQHF
j_gene: TRBJ1-1; v_gene: TRBV7-8; abundance: .; d_gene: .; CDR3nt: TGTGCCAGCAGCCTGGTCAAGCCCACTGAAGCTTTCTTT; CDR3aa: CASSLVKPTEAFF
j_gene: TRBJ1-1; v_gene: TRBV4-3; abundance: .; d_gene: .; CDR3nt: TGCGCCAGCAGCCAAGATTATCGGGGGAACACTGAAGCTTTCTTT; CDR3aa: CASSQDYRGNTEAFF
j_gene: TRBJ1-1; v_gene: TRBV2; abundance: .; d_gene: .; CDR3nt: TGTGCCAGCAGTGAAATAAGCGACCGTGGTGAAGCTTTCTTT; CDR3aa: CASSEISDRGEAFF
j_gene: TRBJ1-1; v_gene: TRBV7-9; abundance: .; d_gene: .; CDR3nt: TGTGCCAGCAGCGCGCCGGGGGTGAACACTGAAGCTTTCTTT; CDR3aa: CASSAPGVNTEAFF